These 14 T cell receptor beta chains share one sample of origin, sequenced in a study of cytomegalovirus exposure and HLA in healthy donors. The assay was immunoSEQ multiplex PCR, and TCRdb's table has in-frame clones only and misses some. The sample records 150,000 to 200,000 clones, 85% being singletons. Sequenced: PBMCs. The receptors come from a man between 18 and 35 years old in good health and CMV-seropositive.

This sequence joins TRBV4-1 and TRBJ1-5; D remains unclear. Trimming left V 4 bases short and J 0 bases short, with 10 bases between. Germline V gene lookup returns CDR1 MGHRA and CDR2 YSYEKL. This CDR3 is built from 15 residues. The chain's CDR3 is CASSLGVYSNQPQHF. The CDR3 DNA sequence: TGCGCCAGCAGCCTAGGAGTTTATAGCAATCAGCCCCAGCATTTT.

V is TRBV2 and J is TRBJ2-1, with 9 positions matching TRBD2. This CDR3 has 16 residues. The junction had 10 bases not matched to a gene; V was cut back by 6 bases and J by 4 bases. Germline V CDR1 and CDR2: SNHLY, FYNNEI. CDR3 nucleotides: TGTGCCAGCAGCGATCGTACTAGCGGGCCATACAATGAGCAGTTCTTC. It encodes CASSDRTSGPYNEQFF.

This chain joins TRBV7-9 and TRBJ1-1; 8 bases align to TRBD1. With 5 bases clipped from V and 7 bases from J, the junction kept 6 bases outside the gene matches. The CDR3 covers 13 residues. Germline V CDR1 and CDR2: SEHNR, FQNEAQ (reference sequence). In nucleotides, the CDR3 is TGTGCCAGCAGCGATAGAGGACAGGGTGAAGCTTTCTTT. Residues: CASSDRGQGEAFF.

J is TRBJ1-2 and V is TRBV19, with 9 bases fitting TRBD1. The CDR3 loop spans 13 amino acids. The germline V gene encodes CDR1 LNHDA and CDR2 SQIVND (reference sequence). V was clipped by 5 bases and J by 8 bases; unmatched bases: 6. CDR3 nucleotide sequence: TGTGCCAGTAGTCGAGACAGGGGGGACGGCTACACCTTC. Encoded protein: CASSRDRGDGYTF.

The chain links TRBV11-2 to TRBJ1-2; TRBD1 agrees at 7 bases. There are 15 residues in the CDR3. With V trimmed by 4 bases and J by 0 bases, 5 bases remained unmatched. Per the germline V gene, CDR1 is SGHAT and CDR2 is FQNNGV. The CDR3 DNA reads TGTGCCAGCAGCTACCCGGGACAGACTAACTATGGCTACACCTTC. As protein: CASSYPGQTNYGYTF.

V and J are TRBV7-5 and TRBJ2-1; TRBD2 reflects the table's D call only, with no check against the DNA. TRBV7-5 represents a pseudogene. The CDR3 length is 14 residues. CDR3 coding DNA: TGTGCCAGAAGCTTAGTTCCGGGTCTTAATGAGCAGTTCTTC. This encodes CARSLVPGLNEQFF.

This clone appeared a few times. The chain combines TRBV9 with TRBJ2-7; 9 bases match TRBD1. The trim removed 3 bases at V and 7 bases at J, leaving 8 bases unmatched. Germline V lookup: CDR1 SGDLS, CDR2 YYNGEE. This CDR3 has 14 residues. The CDR3 spells CASSAGTGTEEQYF. CDR3 DNA: TGTGCCAGCAGCGCCGGGACAGGGACGGAGGAGCAGTACTTC. The entire variable domain, with the rest obtained from reference TRBV9 and TRBJ2-7, is as follows: DSGVTQTPKHLITATGQRVTLRCSPRSGDLSVYWYQQSLDQGLQFLIQYYNGEERAKGNILERFSAQQFPDLHSELNLSSLELGDSALYFCASSAGTGTEEQYFGPGTRLTVT.

The sample holds one count of this clone. The chain is built from TRBV9 and TRBJ1-2, with TRBD1 matching over 7 bases. This CDR3 has 14 residues. Trimming at V came to 3 bases and at J to 2 bases, leaving 4 bases not matched to a gene. The germline V gene encodes CDR1 SGDLS and CDR2 YYNGEE. Written as DNA, the CDR3 is TGTGCCAGCAGCGGGATACAGGGGAACTATGGCTACACCTTC. This encodes CASSGIQGNYGYTF.

The chain couples TRBV2 to TRBJ1-2; 7 nucleotides agree with TRBD1. The CDR3 spans 13 residues. From germline, CDR1 is SNHLY and CDR2 FYNNEI. V lost 4 bases, J lost 4 bases, and 3 bases stayed unmatched. Written as DNA, the CDR3 is TGTGCCAGCAGTGGGGGGACAGCCTATGGCTACACCTTC. The encoded protein is CASSGGTAYGYTF. Combining the CDR3 with reference TRBV2 and TRBJ1-2 gives the whole variable domain EPEVTQTPSHQVTQMGQEVILRCVPISNHLYFYWYRQILGQKVEFLVSFYNNEISEKSEIFDDQFSVERPDGSNFTLKIRSTKLEDSAMYFCASSGGTAYGYTFGSGTRLTVV.

J is TRBJ2-7 and V is TRBV4-2; 8 bases fit TRBD1. The germline V gene has CDR1 LGHNA and CDR2 YNFKEQ. Trimming took 4 bases from V and 6 from J; bases not matched to a gene: 8. This CDR3 contains 14 residues. CDR3 sequence: CASSLGRGLREQYF. CDR3 nucleotides: TGTGCCAGCAGCCTGGGCAGGGGGCTTCGCGAGCAGTACTTC.

The chain employs TRBV19 and TRBJ2-7, with 10 bases matching TRBD1. CDR1 is LNHDA and CDR2 is SQIVND in the germline V gene (reference sequence). This CDR3 comprises 14 residues. The V and J ends lost 7 bases and 5 bases, in that order; junction bases with no gene match: 8. The chain's CDR3 is CASKRGQGFHEQYF. The CDR3 coding sequence is TGTGCCAGTAAACGGGGACAGGGGTTCCACGAGCAGTACTTC. Supplemented by reference TRBV19 and TRBJ2-7, the full variable domain reads DGGITQSPKYLFRKEGQNVTLSCEQNLNHDAMYWYRQDPGQGLRLIYYSQIVNDFQKGDIAEGYSVSREKKESFPLTVTSAQKNPTAFYLCASKRGQGFHEQYFGPGTRLTVT.

The J gene is TRBJ1-1, the V gene TRBV28, with 7 bases identical to TRBD1. CDR3 length: 16 amino acids. Trimming removed 5 bases from V and 1 base from J; junction bases left unmatched: 10. CDR1 is MDHEN, CDR2 SYDVKM, per germline. CDR3 protein: CASSTAGQLKNTEAFF. Written as DNA, the CDR3 is TGTGCCAGCAGTACGGCGGGACAGCTTAAGAACACTGAAGCTTTCTTT.

The genes are TRBV28 and TRBJ1-4; a possible D gene is TRBD1 (5 bases). Germline assignment: CDR1 MDHEN and CDR2 SYDVKM. CDR3 length: 15 amino acids. Trimming shortened V by 4 bases and J by 5 bases, and 14 bases separated the two germline ends. The CDR3 loop reads CASSSRTGVNEKLFF. DNA for the CDR3: TGTGCCAGCAGTTCCCGGACGGGGGTGAATGAAAAACTGTTTTTT.

The rearrangement links TRBV5-1 to TRBJ1-5, with D maybe TRBD1 (6 bases). The CDR3 is 15 residues long. Between the trimmed V and J ends, which lost 0 bases and 5 bases, there was a span of 12 bases. The germline CDR1 and CDR2 sequences are SGHRS and YFSETQ. The CDR3 spells CASSLVGGGDQPQHF. The CDR3 bases are TGCGCCAGCAGCTTGGTGGGGGGGGGCGATCAGCCCCAGCATTTT.